The T cell receptor beta chain under discussion was sequenced for a study of T cells in women clearing cervical HPV infection (dated by TCRdb to 2016 to 2019). As for the study more broadly: The cases were approximately 23 women with histologically confirmed HPV16-related CIN3 or worse, and 2 of those women had invasive cancers. In the parent cohort, 9,500 to 13,000 women aged 18 or older were enrolled in Guanacaste, Costa Rica, during about 1992 to 1994 and then followed for less than 8 years. HLA typing was available for only a few women, so HLA type could not be excluded as a confounder. Cases and controls were matched on age within five years and on year of sample collection. Controls were more than 20 women whose single incident HPV16 infection cleared within 12 months without precancer or cancer developing. As quality controls, five blinded duplicates were added to each group, bringing the total to 60 or so samples made up of some 50 participants and some ten replicates. For cases, a median interval of nearly 150 days, with an interquartile range of about 80 to 200 days, was observed between lesion detection and blood sampling. Blood from cases was drawn at the visit where the lesion was first identified, while blood from controls was drawn once the infection was no longer detected. Nested within Costa Rica's Guanacaste HPV Natural History Study, an exploratory proof-of-principle case-control study compared TCR repertoires across cervical HPV16 outcomes. Cases had a median age of about 34 years and controls had a median age of 38, with no significant differences in baseline characteristics.

With regard to this clone: Its binding antigen is unknown. Coverage ceases 3 residues before the CDR3 finishes, and the germline J gene fills in the end.

TCR beta CDR3 regions were amplified by multiplex PCR from an average of 1200 ng genomic DNA per sample using the immunoSEQ assay. To correct primer bias, the assay used a complete synthetic TCR repertoire to set an amplification baseline. The amplicons were sequenced using the Illumina platform. As for the authors' bioinformatics: Error correction of the sequences involved clustering with frequency ratios plus a modified nearest-neighbor algorithm, after which the sequences were analyzed in the immunoSEQ Analyzer using IMGT gene definitions. At each rarefaction depth, TCR richness and evenness were averaged over 20 rarefaction repeats, and samples with fewer sequences than the depth were excluded. Relative abundances of V, D and J genes were compared between groups using Wilcoxon rank sum tests, with FDR correction applied. An intraclass correlation of roughly 96% for TCR richness and an average of around 82% across 66 gene segments were obtained from the blinded duplicates. TCRdb's version of the immuneACCESS table is confined to in-frame rearrangements and falls short of the full clone set. An unresolved V gene accounts for under half of the shortfall where checked; the remainder is of unknown origin. V, J and clone size derive from that table, while D and trimming were established from the DNA sequence. The table kept for this sample lists 40,000 or so clones. The ten largest clonotypes hold 6% to 6.5% of the sample.

CDR1 ENHRY and CDR2 SYGVKD are derived from the germline V gene. Taken from cysteine to phenylalanine, the CDR3 has 15 residues. Shown are 36 bases from within the CDR3, in frame from base 1. The V end gives up 2 bases and the J end 7 bases, leaving 7 bases in the junction not matched to a gene. Results and caveats for the whole study, not just this receptor: Significantly higher TCR repertoire richness was observed in CIN3+ cases than in controls across sequencing depths, whereas no difference in evenness was found. By combining richness with V gene abundances, random forest classifiers separated cases from controls with an estimated AUC of around 0.8. Whether associations preceded infection or resulted from infection could not be shown with the cross-sectional design, and effector/memory subsets and HPV-specific T cells were not isolated. Because the number of T cells per sample was unknown, the richness differences could reflect varying T-cell content rather than repertoire biology. TRBV6-7 relative abundance was lower in cases than in controls (about 0.099% versus 0.17%; Bonferroni P = 0.0008).

Every participant had a single incident cervical HPV16 infection, and women with prevalent HPV16 infections were excluded. Cervical HPV DNA was detected with MY09/MY11 PCR, and genotyping was done by dot-blot hybridization. Roughly 15 mL of heparinized blood was centrifuged, after which the buffy coat was aliquoted, frozen at -30 degrees C, and then stored at -80 degrees C. QIAGEN kits were used to extract genomic DNA from buffy coat specimens. This receptor was taken from a woman aged 18 to 75 with a cervical HPV16 infection that either progressed to CIN3+ or cleared (not recorded which). The rearrangement joined TRBV10-3 to TRBJ1-5, with 8 central nucleotides matching TRBD1. Sequences were obtained from blood buffy coat. The CDR3 region has the sequence CAISELEGTGQPQHF. CDR3 DNA, as far as it was read: TGTGCCATCAGTGAGCTAGAAGGGACAGGACAGCCC.